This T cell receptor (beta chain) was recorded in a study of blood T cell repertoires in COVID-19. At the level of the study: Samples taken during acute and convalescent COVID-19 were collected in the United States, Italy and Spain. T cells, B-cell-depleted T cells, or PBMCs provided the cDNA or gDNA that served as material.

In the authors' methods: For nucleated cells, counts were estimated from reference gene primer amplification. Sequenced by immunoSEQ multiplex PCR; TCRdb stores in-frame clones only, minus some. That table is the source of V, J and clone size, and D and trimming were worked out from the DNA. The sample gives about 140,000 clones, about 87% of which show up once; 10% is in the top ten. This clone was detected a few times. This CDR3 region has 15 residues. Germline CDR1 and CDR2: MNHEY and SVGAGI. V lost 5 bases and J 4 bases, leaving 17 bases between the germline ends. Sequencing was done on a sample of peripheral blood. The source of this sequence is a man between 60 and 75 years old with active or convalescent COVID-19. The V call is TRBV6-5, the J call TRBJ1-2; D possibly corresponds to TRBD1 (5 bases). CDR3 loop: CASSRRDGDVYGYTF. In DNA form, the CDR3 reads TGTGCCAGCAGTAGGCGGGACGGGGACGTCTATGGCTACACCTTC.